This T cell receptor (beta chain) stems from a study of CXCR3-negative and CXCR3-positive naive CD8 T cells. 5' RACE with UMI labels generated the TRB cDNA libraries. TCRdb re-called the 5' RACE reads and gives one entry per CDR3 protein, without DNA. This sample contains over 4,500 distinct CDR3 sequences. Every CD8+ T cell subset underwent triplicate sorting at 250,000 to 300,000 cells apiece. Study results and limitations: The study found more hydrophobic TRB CDR3s in CXCR3-positive naive cells than in CXCR3-negative naive cells.

For this clonotype: What it binds is not known.

Germline lookup yields CDR1 SNHLY and CDR2 FYNNEI. CDR3 length: 13 residues. The clonotype was recovered from a human donor in good health. Some clones in this sample may be carry-over from other donors' samples. The chain uses TRBV2 and TRBJ2-7; TCRdb's D call of TRBD2 is untestable without DNA. The sample was naive CXCR3+ CD8+ T cells from blood. Stated subset: CD45RO-CCR7+CD27+CD95- naive CD8+ T cells expressing CXCR3 (TNR3+). CDR3 sequence: CASPTGTMNEQYF.